Reported below is one T cell receptor beta chain. As handled by the study authors: Nucleated cell counts were estimated from reference gene primer amplification. Using immunoSEQ multiplex PCR, the repertoire was profiled, and TCRdb retains in-frame clones only, with some absent. V and J calls and clone size come straight from that table; D and trimming were deduced from the DNA. The table has 93,000 or so clones, 87% seen once. The record originates from a study of blood T cell repertoires in COVID-19. The sequenced sample was peripheral blood. The sequence was obtained from a man aged 45-65 years in a cohort sampled during active COVID-19.

The CDR3 loop reads CSVDGGQLNEKLFF. DNA for the CDR3: TGCAGCGTTGATGGGGGACAGCTTAATGAAAAACTGTTTTTT. The rearrangement joins TRBV29-1 to TRBJ1-4, with 7 positions matching TRBD1. Per germline, CDR1 SQVTM and CDR2 ANQGSEA. There are 14 residues in the CDR3. V lost 3 bases and J lost 4; bases outside the gene matches: 5.